This is a list of T cell receptor beta chains from one sample in a study of CD8 T cells in ankylosing spondylitis. TCRdb fed the 5' RACE reads into MiXCR, producing one record per CDR3 protein. The sample records a few hundred thousand distinct CDR3 sequences, around a tenth being singletons. The specimen was blood, either unsorted or a sorted T cell fraction (not recorded which). These receptors were obtained from a female donor with ankylosing spondylitis or in good health (not recorded which). The CDR3 runs from the conserved cysteine through the conserved F or W. D genes are given only for firm matches. Rows give clone size only sometimes, using once, few, many, or a class for an expanded clone.

size: many
D: .
J: TRBJ1-5
V: TRBV20-1
CDR3: CSARIGADSNQPQHF
DNA: TGCAGTGCTAGAATAGGGGCGGATAGCAATCAGCCCCAGCATTTT

size: many
D: .
J: TRBJ2-1
V: TRBV7-2
CDR3: CASSSAVRLVGGTDEQFF
DNA: TGTGCCAGCAGCTCAGCCGTGAGGTTAGTGGGAGGAACGGATGAGCAGTTCTTC

size: many
D: .
J: TRBJ2-7
V: TRBV7-8
CDR3: CASSLALGLAAYEQYF
DNA: TGTGCCAGCAGCTTAGCCTTGGGGCTAGCCGCCTACGAGCAGTACTTC

size: .
D: TRBD2
J: TRBJ2-1
V: TRBV20-1
CDR3: CSALGLAGGPSEQFF
DNA: TGCAGTGCTCTGGGACTAGCGGGGGGGCCGAGTGAGCAGTTCTTC

size: .
D: TRBD2
J: TRBJ2-1
V: TRBV12-3/TRBV12-4
CDR3: CACSFYGLAGRSRYNEQFF
DNA: TGTGCCTGCAGTTTCTATGGGCTAGCGGGAAGATCCCGATACAATGAGCAGTTCTTC

size: .
D: .
J: TRBJ2-1
V: TRBV5-1
CDR3: CASRGPGYNEQFF
DNA: TGCGCCAGCAGGGGTCCGGGTTACAATGAGCAGTTCTTC

size: many
D: .
J: TRBJ2-7
V: TRBV12-3/TRBV12-4
CDR3: CATTGTGPEQYF
DNA: TGTGCCACCACCGGGACGGGCCCCGAGCAGTACTTC

size: many
D: .
J: TRBJ2-3
V: TRBV29-1
CDR3: CSVESGGTQYF
DNA: TGCAGCGTTGAAAGTGGAGGGACGCAGTATTTT

size: many
D: TRBD2
J: TRBJ2-3
V: TRBV20-1
CDR3: CSAERAGGGDTQYF
DNA: TGCAGTGCGGAAAGAGCGGGAGGAGGAGATACGCAGTATTTT

size: .
D: .
J: TRBJ2-7
V: TRBV20-1
CDR3: CSGGPLEQYF
DNA: TGCAGTGGGGGTCCCCTCGAGCAGTACTTC

size: .
D: TRBD1
J: TRBJ2-2
V: TRBV10-2
CDR3: CASLLGQALNTGELFF
DNA: TGCGCCAGCCTGCTGGGACAGGCCTTGAACACCGGGGAGCTGTTTTTT

size: many
D: TRBD1
J: TRBJ1-6
V: TRBV20-1
CDR3: CSARQFLQGSYNSPLHF
DNA: TGCAGTGCTAGACAGTTCCTACAGGGGTCCTATAATTCACCCCTCCACTTT

size: many
D: .
J: TRBJ2-1
V: TRBV7-9
CDR3: CASSLVGGGQDEQFF
DNA: TGTGCCAGCAGCTTGGTAGGGGGGGGACAGGACGAGCAGTTCTTC

size: many
D: .
J: TRBJ2-7
V: TRBV20-1
CDR3: CSARDPGITYEQYF
DNA: TGCAGTGCTAGAGACCCTGGGATTACCTACGAGCAGTACTTC

size: .
D: .
J: TRBJ1-6
V: TRBV3-1
CDR3: CASSPSSYNSPLHF
DNA: TGTGCCAGCAGCCCCAGCTCCTATAATTCACCCCTCCACTTT

size: few
D: .
J: TRBJ1-1
V: TRBV28
CDR3: CASSLPAGYTEAFF
DNA: TGTGCCAGCAGTTTACCCGCGGGTTACACTGAAGCTTTCTTT

size: many
D: .
J: TRBJ2-1
V: TRBV28
CDR3: CASRRATYNEQFF
DNA: TGTGCCTCCCGGCGGGCTACCTACAATGAGCAGTTCTTC

size: many
D: .
J: TRBJ2-7
V: TRBV2
CDR3: CASGFRDGAYEQYF
DNA: TGTGCCAGCGGCTTCCGGGACGGTGCCTACGAGCAGTACTTC

size: many
D: TRBD2
J: TRBJ2-5
V: TRBV12-3/TRBV12-4
CDR3: CASSPGLAGGKETQYF
DNA: TGTGCCAGCAGTCCAGGACTAGCGGGGGGGAAAGAGACCCAGTACTTC

size: .
D: TRBD1
J: TRBJ2-3
V: TRBV20-1
CDR3: CSAPGQGGTDTQYF
DNA: TGCAGTGCTCCGGGACAGGGAGGCACAGATACGCAGTATTTT

size: many
D: TRBD1
J: TRBJ1-1
V: TRBV29-1
CDR3: CSVGTGIEAFF
DNA: TGCAGCGTCGGGACAGGGATTGAAGCTTTCTTT

size: many
D: .
J: TRBJ2-3
V: TRBV5-1
CDR3: CASSGVGSSTDTQYF
DNA: TGCGCCAGCAGCGGTGTCGGCAGCAGCACAGATACGCAGTATTTT

size: many
D: TRBD1
J: TRBJ1-2
V: TRBV5-1
CDR3: CASSTTGLGGYTF
DNA: TGCGCCAGCAGCACGACAGGGTTAGGCGGCTACACCTTC

size: few
D: .
J: TRBJ1-5
V: TRBV20-1
CDR3: CSATGSGQPQHF
DNA: TGCAGTGCCACAGGGTCGGGTCAGCCCCAGCATTTT

size: .
D: .
J: TRBJ2-4
V: TRBV12-3/TRBV12-4
CDR3: CASTLGGLAKNIQYF
DNA: TGTGCCAGCACCCTCGGGGGACTAGCCAAAAACATTCAGTACTTC

size: .
D: TRBD2
J: TRBJ2-5
V: TRBV20-1
CDR3: CSARDFRGGGKTQYF
DNA: TGCAGTGCTAGAGATTTTCGGGGGGGCGGTAAGACCCAGTACTTC

size: few
D: .
J: TRBJ2-7
V: TRBV9
CDR3: CASSPLAAPGEQYF
DNA: TGTGCCAGCAGCCCGTTAGCGGCGCCTGGGGAGCAGTACTTC

size: many
D: .
J: TRBJ2-1
V: TRBV29-1
CDR3: CSVSPARISYNEQFF
DNA: TGCAGCGTTTCCCCGGCTAGGATCTCCTACAATGAGCAGTTCTTC

size: many
D: .
J: TRBJ1-4
V: TRBV5-1
CDR3: CASSQGTLADEKLFF
DNA: TGCGCCAGCAGCCAGGGGACCTTGGCAGATGAAAAACTGTTTTTT

size: few
D: TRBD1
J: TRBJ1-4
V: TRBV7-2
CDR3: CASSRKQGYEKLFF
DNA: TGTGCCAGCAGCCGTAAACAGGGGTATGAAAAACTGTTTTTT

size: many
D: .
J: TRBJ1-5
V: TRBV29-1
CDR3: CSAQGRGGQPQHF
DNA: TGCAGCGCCCAAGGAAGGGGCGGTCAGCCCCAGCATTTT

size: .
D: TRBD1
J: TRBJ1-2
V: TRBV7-2
CDR3: CASSLLPGQAEGYTF
DNA: TGTGCCAGCAGCTTACTTCCCGGACAGGCAGAAGGCTACACCTTC

size: few
D: .
J: TRBJ1-5
V: TRBV5-1
CDR3: CASSPRQESNQPQHF
DNA: TGCGCCAGCAGCCCCCGGCAGGAGAGCAATCAGCCCCAGCATTTT

size: few
D: .
J: TRBJ1-1
V: TRBV10-3
CDR3: CAISGGSGTEAFF
DNA: TGTGCCATCAGTGGTGGCAGCGGGACTGAAGCTTTCTTT

size: many
D: .
J: TRBJ1-1
V: TRBV16
CDR3: CASSQFAVGNTEAFF
DNA: TGTGCCAGCAGCCAATTTGCGGTTGGGAACACTGAAGCTTTCTTT

size: many
D: TRBD2
J: TRBJ2-1
V: TRBV11-2
CDR3: CASSILAGSRDEQFF
DNA: TGTGCCAGCAGCATCCTAGCGGGAAGTCGCGATGAGCAGTTCTTC

size: many
D: .
J: TRBJ1-5
V: TRBV5-1
CDR3: CASRRDPNQPQHF
DNA: TGCGCCAGCAGGAGGGACCCAAATCAGCCCCAGCATTTT

size: .
D: TRBD2
J: TRBJ2-5
V: TRBV11-2
CDR3: CASSLGGGTSGRIETQYF
DNA: TGTGCCAGCAGCTTAGGAGGCGGGACTAGCGGGAGAATAGAGACCCAGTACTTC

size: many
D: TRBD1
J: TRBJ1-2
V: TRBV5-1
CDR3: CASNGQGAHLGYTF
DNA: TGCGCCAGCAACGGACAGGGGGCGCATCTTGGCTACACCTTC